This TCR beta chain emerged from a study of T cells in localized non-small cell lung cancer. Whole-study results and caveats: Tumor showed lower T cell clonality than uninvolved adjacent lung, where it was highest. Researchers found a median 57 of the top 100 tumor clones in adjacent lung. Heterogeneity within the tumor remains possible, as just one region underwent sequencing.

For this clone: Its antigen is as yet unknown.

Generated by immunoSEQ multiplex PCR, the TCRdb table keeps only in-frame clones and is missing some. The table lists tens of thousands of clones, roughly 90% of them singletons. CDR1 SGHVS and CDR2 FNYEAQ come from the germline V gene. V shed 4 bases, J shed 6 bases, and the junction held 4 bases outside the gene matches. The CDR3 runs to 14 residues. The chain combines TRBV7-6 with TRBJ2-2; 8 bases are a match to TRBD2. The sample here was peripheral blood, taken before any cancer treatment. This TCR derives from a man aged 40 to 70 with stage I squamous cell lung carcinoma. The CDR3 here is CASSSGLAAGELFF. CDR3 sequence (DNA): TGTGCCAGCAGCTCCGGACTAGCCGCCGGGGAGCTGTTTTTT. The entire variable domain, with the rest obtained from reference TRBV7-6 and TRBJ2-2, is as follows: GAGVSQSPRYKVTKRGQDVALRCDPISGHVSLYWYRQALGQGPEFLTYFNYEAQQDKSGLPNDRFSAERPEGSISTLTIQRTEQRDSAMYRCASSSGLAAGELFFGEGSRLTVL.